Included here is one T cell receptor beta chain sequence, with context. Its target is unknown. This entry comes from a study of shared clonotypes between healthy human individuals. Study-wide findings and caveats: Rarefaction showed that sequencing of sorted subsets was incomplete (despite large depth).

Sorted-subset replicate PCRs used around 200 ng DNA, about 30,000 T cell genomes. Clones were read by immunoSEQ multiplex PCR, and TCRdb kept only the in-frame ones, dropping some. The data hold hundreds of thousands of clones, with more than 85% observed a single time. CD8 cells regarded as naive lacked CD45RO, were positively chosen for CCR7, and omitted terminally differentiated effector memory CD45RA+ cells. The CDR3 covers 15 residues. Trimming took off 4 bases at V and 1 base at J, with 10 bases between the two ends. Germline assignment: CDR1 SGHDN and CDR2 FVKESK. Sequencing input: naive CD8+ T cells sorted from blood. The chain links TRBV14 to TRBJ2-2, with D unresolved. The TCR sequence derives from a man aged 30-40 years in good health. CDR3 DNA: TGTGCCAGCAGCCCCACCGGGCTGAACACCGGGGAGCTGTTTTTT. It translates to CASSPTGLNTGELFF.